The text below deals with one T cell receptor (beta chain). The data stem from a study of T cells of healthy individuals. Trimming cost V 4 bases and J 6 bases; bases outside gene matches: 5. Germline values: CDR1 SNHLY, CDR2 FYNNEI. This CDR3 comprises 14 residues. TCRdb reprocessed the 5' RACE reads with MiXCR, giving one entry per CDR3 protein. The sample carries 40,000 to 65,000 distinct CDR3 sequences, approximately 15% recorded once. The V and J genes are TRBV2 and TRBJ2-2, with TRBD1 matching over 7 bases. The sequence came from a human donor in good health. This chain's CDR3 is CASSVRQGSGELFF. Written as DNA, the CDR3 is TGTGCCAGCAGTGTAAGACAGGGTTCCGGGGAGCTGTTTTTT.